A single sample gave rise to the 30 T cell receptor beta chains below, sequenced in a study of tumor and adjacent non-tumor tissue in lung cancer. RNA was extracted from bulk tissue without any cell sorting. A modified ARM-PCR protocol with three rounds of nested PCR amplified TCRbeta. A single record per CDR3 protein comes from TCRdb applying MiXCR to the multiplex PCR reads. The sample lists 95,000 to 150,000 distinct CDR3 sequences, 60% to 70% occurring once. Sequencing input: lung tumor tissue. The origin of the receptors is a man aged 30 to 39 with non-small cell lung cancer.

In its sample, this clonotype was seen many times. This rearrangement joins TRBV6-2 or TRBV6-3 to TRBJ1-1; D is unclear. There are 13 residues in the CDR3. V was clipped by 3 bases and J by 1 base, with 6 bases between them. Germline-derived CDR1 and CDR2 are MNHEY and SVGEGT. The CDR3 is CASSYGRNTEAFF. The CDR3 coding sequence is TGTGCCAGCAGTTATGGCCGGAACACTGAAGCTTTCTTT.

With regard to this clonotype: A much larger clonotype is one base distant, so this may be a read error. Written as DNA, the CDR3 is TGTGCCAGCAGTCCGTTAACCAATCAGCCCCAGCATTTT. This translates into CASSPLTNQPQHF. The chain employs TRBV12-3 or TRBV12-4 and TRBJ1-5; unclear D gene. Trimming cost V 5 bases and J 3 bases, with 8 bases left between them. The CDR3 sequence is 13 residues long.

On this clonotype: Just one base apart from a much larger clone, this may be a read error. CDR3 protein: CSAPRDGGSEQYF. The CDR3 region has the DNA TGCAGTGCTCCCCGGGACGGCGGGAGCGAGCAGTACTTC. V is TRBV20-1 and J is TRBJ2-7; TRBD2 matches 7 bases. V was clipped by 5 bases and J by 6 bases; unmatched bases: 10. Germline CDR1 is DFQATT and CDR2 is SNEGSKA (reference sequence). The CDR3 length is 13 residues.

This clonotype was recorded many times. The J gene is TRBJ1-1, the V gene TRBV28; D possibly corresponds to TRBD1 (6 bases). The CDR3 contains 13 residues. The V end was cut by 7 bases, the J end by 2 bases, with 11 bases between. Per germline, CDR1 MDHEN and CDR2 SYDVKM. The CDR3 region is CASIRGGNTEAFF. The CDR3, as DNA: TGTGCCAGCATCCGCGGGGGCAACACTGAAGCTTTCTTT.

About this clonotype itself: A single base separates this from a much larger clone, so it may be a read error. This chain connects TRBV5-5 to TRBJ1-5; no firm D call. The CDR3 is 13 residues long. Germline loops: CDR1 SGHKS, CDR2 YYEKEE (reference sequence). The CDR3 nucleotides are TGTGCCGGCAGCTTGGGCCCAAATCAGCCCCAGCATTTT. Its protein is CAGSLGPNQPQHF. Full variable domain (rest looked up from reference TRBV5-5 and TRBJ1-5): DAGVTQSPTHLIKTRGQQVTLRCSPISGHKSVSWYQQVLGQGPQFIFQYYEKEERGRGNFPDRFSARQFPNYSSELNVNALLLGDSALYLCAGSLGPNQPQHFGDGTRLSIL.

Details on this clonotype: One end of the junction is discordant with germline, which a read error may explain. This chain links TRBV7-9 with TRBJ1-1; D not resolved. The CDR3 is made up of 13 amino acids. CDR1 and CDR2 from the germline V gene are SEHNR and FQNEAQ (reference sequence). This chain's CDR3 is CASRLGRDTEAFF. CDR3 nucleotide sequence: TGTGCCAGCAGGTTAGGGCGGGACACTGAAGCTTTCTTT.

This clonotype was counted many times. The V call is TRBV20-1, the J call TRBJ2-7; a possible D gene is TRBD2 (5 bases). Germline CDR1 DFQATT, CDR2 SNEGSKA (reference sequence). This CDR3 is built from 10 residues. V dropped 7 bases and J dropped 5 bases, with 9 bases sitting between them. CDR3 amino acids: CSGVRDEQYF. The CDR3 DNA follows: TGCAGTGGGGTGAGGGACGAGCAGTACTTC.

To note about this clonotype: The junction departs from germline at one end; a sequencing error may be responsible. The chain combines TRBV20-1 with TRBJ1-1, with D possibly TRBD1 on 5 matching bases. The germline gives CDR1 DFQATT, CDR2 SNEGSKA (reference sequence). This CDR3 is built from 11 residues. The chain's CDR3 is CGATSGPEGFF. DNA for the CDR3: TGCGGTGCTACCTCGGGACCAGAAGGTTTCTTT.

Regarding this clonotype: The junction departs from the called germline gene at one end, perhaps through a read error. This sequence joins TRBV11-2 and TRBJ2-7; D is unresolved. In germline, CDR1 is SGHAT, CDR2 FQNNGV. This CDR3 comprises 13 residues. CDR3 region: CASSLFSCYEQYF. CDR3 DNA: TGTGCCAGCAGTTTATTTAGTTGCTACGAACAGTACTTC.

Of note for this clonotype: A read error may produce the germline difference seen at one junction end. V and J are TRBV20-1 and TRBJ1-5; no reliable D call. The CDR3 is made up of 13 amino acids. The germline V gene encodes CDR1 DFQATT and CDR2 SNEGSKA (reference sequence). The CDR3 bases are TGCAGTGCTAGGACGGGAAGTAATCATCCCCAGCATTTT. Its translation is CSARTGSNHPQHF.

With respect to this clonotype: A read error is possible here, since a much larger clone lies one base away. This chain's CDR3 is CNARAGRGTSYGYTF. CDR3 bases: TGCAATGCTAGAGCGGGCAGGGGGACTTCCTATGGCTACACCTTC. The genes are TRBV20-1 and TRBJ1-2, with 7 bases identical to TRBD1. The CDR3 extends over 15 amino acids. Germline V gives CDR1 DFQATT, CDR2 SNEGSKA (reference sequence).

The chain combines TRBV29-1 with TRBJ2-1; TRBD2 aligns across 7 bases. The CDR3 covers 14 residues. Trimming cost V 5 bases and J 2 bases; bases outside gene matches: 6. Looked up from germline, CDR1 is SQVTM and CDR2 is ANQGSEA. The CDR3 DNA reads as TGCAGCGTTATGTCTAGCGGACCCTACAATGAGCAGTTCTTC. As protein: CSVMSSGPYNEQFF.

The V call is TRBV6-2 or TRBV6-3, the J call TRBJ1-1; D is unresolved. CDR3 size: 11 residues. Germline-derived CDR1 and CDR2 are MNHEY and SVGEGT. V lost 6 bases and J 12 bases, leaving 14 bases between the germline ends. As DNA, the CDR3 is TGTGCCAGCAGCCCTGGGCAGGAAACTTTCTTT. It yields the protein CASSPGQETFF.

This clonotype appeared a few times. One end of the junction does not line up with germline, which may come from a read error. The chain has TRBV11-2 and TRBJ2-1; D possibly corresponds to TRBD2 (6 bases). The CDR3 loop spans 16 amino acids. CDR1 and CDR2 (germline): SGHAT, FQNNGV. CDR3 in amino acids: CASSLYASVSYNEQFF. CDR3 sequence (DNA): TGTGCCAGCAGCTTATATGCTAGCGTCTCCTACAATGAGCAATTCTTC.

The chain links TRBV10-2 to TRBJ2-7, with 11 bases aligning to TRBD2. The CDR3 length is 15 residues. V trimming: 2 bases; J trimming: 10 bases; junction bases outside the gene matches: 10. Germline CDR1 is WSHSY and CDR2 is SAAADI. This CDR3 is CASSETSGGSYEQYF. CDR3 nucleotides: TGCGCCAGCAGTGAGACTAGCGGGGGCTCCTATGAACAGTACTTC.

Points on this clonotype: At one boundary the junction diverges from the germline segment, which might be a read error. This chain joins TRBV11-1 and TRBJ1-2; D gene ambiguous. This CDR3 is built from 15 residues. Germline CDR1 SGHAT, CDR2 FQDESV (reference sequence). The CDR3 sequence is CPSSPNYGSNIGYTF. The CDR3, as DNA: TGTCCCAGCAGCCCAAATTATGGGTCGAACATAGGCTACACCTTC.

On this clonotype itself: Being one base from a much bigger clone, this may be a read error. The CDR3 nucleotides are TGTGTCAGCAGGGCTAGGGGACTAGCGGGGGGGCGTACCGGGGAGCTGTTTTTT. This encodes CVSRARGLAGGRTGELFF. This chain links TRBV12-3 or TRBV12-4 with TRBJ2-2, with 16 positions matching TRBD2. The CDR3 loop spans 18 amino acids.

Details on this clonotype: With a much larger clone just one base away, this may be a read error. The gene calls are TRBV6-6 and TRBJ1-3; TRBD1 matches at 7 bases. Per germline, CDR1 MNHNY and CDR2 SVGAGI (reference sequence). This CDR3 spans 13 amino acids. CDR3 protein: CGSRPGQGNTIYF. CDR3 nucleotides: TGTGGCAGCAGGCCGGGACAGGGAAACACCATATATTTT.

The chain has TRBV29-1 and TRBJ1-5, with TRBD1 as a possible D gene (6 bases). There are 14 residues in the CDR3. V dropped 7 bases and J dropped 3 bases, with 16 bases sitting between them. Germline V gene lookup returns CDR1 SQVTM and CDR2 ANQGSEA. The chain's CDR3 is CSDAGRGLNQPQHF. The CDR3 nucleotides are TGCAGCGACGCGGGACGGGGGCTCAATCAGCCCCAGCATTTT. Combining the CDR3 with reference TRBV29-1 and TRBJ1-5 gives the whole variable domain SAVISQKPSRDICQRGTSLTIQCQVDSQVTMMFWYRQQPGQSLTLIATANQGSEATYESGFVIDKFPISRPNLTFSTLTVSNMSPEDSSIYLCSDAGRGLNQPQHFGDGTRLSIL.

This clonotype was seen once. With a much larger clone just one base away, this may be a read error. The genes are TRBV6-5 and TRBJ1-1, with D tentatively TRBD1 (6 bases). Germline V gene data show CDR1 as MNHEY and CDR2 as SVGAGI. The CDR3 extends over 15 amino acids. The CDR3 bases are TGTGCCAGCAGTTACGCGACAGGACCGAACATTGAAGCTTTCTTT. Amino acid sequence: CASSYATGPNIEAFF.

Within the sample, this clonotype is medium-sized (0.01 to 0.1%). The chain uses TRBV12-3 or TRBV12-4 and TRBJ1-1, with D tentatively TRBD1 (6 bases). The CDR3 consists of 16 residues. Trimming took 6 bases from V and 0 from J, leaving 17 bases between them. The CDR3 spells CASRPGTLMLNTEAFF. The CDR3 DNA follows: TGTGCCAGCAGGCCCGGGACACTAATGTTGAACACTGAAGCTTTCTTT.

Note on this clonotype: In this CDR3 the conserved last residue, phenylalanine or tryptophan, is missing, so a read error is likely. The gene calls are TRBV5-1 and TRBJ2-7; 7 bases fit TRBD2. CDR3 length equals 14 residues. Germline V gives CDR1 SGHRS, CDR2 YFSETQ. J gave up 2 bases and V 0 bases, and 2 bases lay outside the gene matches. The CDR3 region is CASSLGGGPYEQYL. Here the CDR3 DNA reads TGCGCCAGCAGCTTGGGGGGAGGGCCCTACGAGCAGTACTTA.

Comments on this clonotype: Being one base from a much bigger clone, this may be a read error. The V and J genes are TRBV29-1 and TRBJ2-1; D is perhaps TRBD2 (5 bases). Germline V gene lookup returns CDR1 SQVTM and CDR2 ANQGSEA. The CDR3 length is 18 residues. CDR3 sequence: CSVLIYVIYSGSYNEHFF. CDR3 coding DNA: TGCAGCGTGCTCATTTACGTCATTTATTCGGGGTCCTACAATGAGCACTTCTTC.

This clonotype occurred many times. This chain links TRBV12-3 or TRBV12-4 with TRBJ2-5; tentatively, D is TRBD1 (5 bases). The CDR3 has 14 amino acids. V dropped 3 bases and J dropped 5 bases, with 13 bases sitting between them. The chain's CDR3 is CASSLSQGKETQYF. The CDR3 bases are TGTGCCAGCAGTTTGAGCCAGGGAAAGGAGACCCAGTACTTC.

This clonotype appeared a few times. The rearrangement joins TRBV2 to TRBJ2-1; D perhaps matches TRBD2 (7 bases). With 6 bases removed from V and 8 bases from J, the gap between germline ends came to 20 bases. The germline gives CDR1 SNHLY, CDR2 FYNNEI. This CDR3 contains 15 residues. The CDR3 region is CASRGMGGGPDEQFF. For the CDR3, the DNA is TGTGCCAGCAGGGGGATGGGAGGGGGGCCCGATGAGCAGTTCTTC.

This clonotype showed up just a few times. The chain has TRBV28 and TRBJ2-7; 14 positions agree with TRBD2. The trim removed 8 bases at V and 4 bases at J, leaving 7 bases unmatched. CDR3 length equals 15 residues. Germline-derived CDR1 and CDR2 are MDHEN and SYDVKM. The CDR3 here is CASGTSGRATYEQYF. CDR3 nucleotide sequence: TGTGCCAGCGGGACTAGCGGGAGAGCAACTTACGAGCAGTACTTC.

Note on this clonotype: As the CDR3 is not closed by the conserved phenylalanine or tryptophan, this likely results from a read error. It is unclear where the CDR3 begins or ends on the DNA, so no DNA is shown, and the CDR3 is as TCRdb lists it. This chain uses TRBV4-2 with TRBJ2-7; the table's D call of TRBD1 was not tested on the DNA. 16 amino acids form the CDR3, both terminal residues included. Germline loops: CDR1 LGHNA, CDR2 YNFKEQ. The CDR3 reads CASSQDTGTGGYEQYL.

Regarding this clonotype: At one boundary the junction diverges from the germline segment, which might be a read error. J is TRBJ2-2 and V is TRBV29-1, with TRBD2 as a possible D gene (6 bases). There are 19 residues in the CDR3. Germline CDR1 reads SQVTM; CDR2 reads ANQGSEA. The CDR3 sequence: CSVDCIQTPRQGGTGELFF. For the CDR3, the DNA is TGCAGCGTTGATTGCATTCAGACCCCTCGTCAGGGAGGCACCGGGGAGCTGTTTTTC.

Concerning this clonotype itself: At one of its ends the junction is not consistent with the germline gene, which may arise from a read error. V and J are TRBV12-3 or TRBV12-4 and TRBJ2-7, with D perhaps TRBD1 (5 bases). The CDR3 has 13 residues. The CDR3 region is CASSLQGWYKQYF. CDR3 bases: TGTGCCAGCAGTTTACAGGGATGGTACAAGCAATACTTC.

About this clonotype itself: Germline is not matched at one junction end, which may reflect a read error. The chain uses TRBV11-3 and TRBJ2-5; TRBD2 aligns across 8 bases. CDR1 is SGHNT and CDR2 is YENEEA in the germline V gene. This CDR3 has 15 amino acids. CDR3 residues: CASSLEAGVQENQYF. The DNA of the CDR3 is TGTGCCAGCAGCTTAGAAGCGGGAGTACAAGAGAACCAGTACTTC. Supplemented by reference TRBV11-3 and TRBJ2-5, the full variable domain reads EAGVVQSPRYKIIEKKQPVAFWCNPISGHNTLYWYLQNLGQGPELLIRYENEEAVDDSQLPKDRFSAERLKGVDSTLKIQPAELGDSAVYLCASSLEAGVQENQYFGPGTRLLVL.